This entry lists 10 T cell receptor beta chains sequenced from one sample in a study of tumor-infiltrating lymphocytes in primary liver carcinoma. Production of TCR beta cDNA used roughly 480 ng total RNA together with a constant-region primer. Construction of TCR beta libraries relied on three successive nested multiplex PCR rounds employing slightly modified ARM-PCR. The study ran its first two PCR rounds for about 11 cycles each, using TRBV1-TRBV30 forward primers and a C-beta reverse primer. TCRdb reprocessed the multiplex PCR reads via MiXCR and lists one record per CDR3 protein. Of just over 300,000 distinct CDR3 sequences in the sample, 50% to 75% were seen once. Germline DNA was extracted too, while blood RNA derived from unsorted whole blood. The sequencing sample was made of peripheral blood. The origin of the receptors is a woman between 25 and 40 years old with primary liver carcinoma and hepatitis B virus infection.

V and J are TRBV7-9 and TRBJ2-1; D perhaps matches TRBD2 (6 bases). With 0 bases removed from V and 3 bases from J, the gap between germline ends came to 21 bases. The CDR3 runs 19 residues. Germline lookup yields CDR1 SEHNR and CDR2 FQNEAQ (reference sequence). In nucleotides, the CDR3 is TGTGCCAGCAGCTTAGCACAGGCTCGTCTCCGTAGCGGCTACAATGAGCAGTTCTTC. Protein: CASSLAQARLRSGYNEQFF.

Remarks on this clonotype: One end of the junction does not line up with germline, which may come from a read error. The V gene is TRBV30, the J gene TRBJ1-5; D gene uncertain. The CDR3 totals 13 residues. Per the germline V gene, CDR1 is GTSNPN and CDR2 is SVGIG (reference sequence). The CDR3 DNA is TGTGCCTGGAGTGTGACGGAGAATCAGCCCCAGCGTTTT. It is translated as CAWSVTENQPQRF.

This clonotype was recorded once. Without the conserved terminal phenylalanine or tryptophan, this CDR3 likely stems from a read error. This chain joins TRBV6-1 and TRBJ2-1; 9 bases agree with TRBD1. V dropped 7 bases and J dropped 0; count of bases not matched to a gene: 4. This CDR3 contains 15 residues. Germline assignment: CDR1 MNHNS and CDR2 SASEGT. CDR3 bases: TGTGCCAGCAAAGGGACAGGGAGCTCCTACAATGAGCAGTTCTTA. Protein sequence: CASKGTGSSYNEQFL.

A note on this clonotype: One base away lies a much larger clone, so this may be a sequencing read error. The chain is built from TRBV6-6 and TRBJ2-7, with D possibly matching TRBD1 (6 bases). This CDR3 region has 12 residues. V was trimmed by 7 bases and J by 3 bases, leaving 10 bases between them. Germline loops: CDR1 MNHNY, CDR2 SVGAGI (reference sequence). As DNA, the CDR3 is TGTGCCAGCAATACGACAGGCTACGAGCAGTACTTC. Amino acid sequence: CASNTTGYEQYF.

This clonotype was picked up a small number of times. The rearrangement links TRBV12-3 or TRBV12-4 to TRBJ2-5; D possibly matches TRBD1 or TRBD2 (5 bases each). V was clipped by 3 bases and J by 2 bases, with 13 bases between them. The CDR3 length is 15 residues. CDR3 protein: CASSFTSGPQETQYF. As DNA, the CDR3 is TGTGCCAGCAGTTTCACATCGGGACCTCAAGAGACCCAGTACTTC.

This clonotype showed up just a few times. This chain joins TRBV12-3 or TRBV12-4 and TRBJ1-6; weak D call: TRBD1 (6 bases). This CDR3 has 14 amino acids. The germline V and J ends were trimmed by 5 bases and 6 bases, with 11 bases remaining between them. Here the CDR3 reads CASSGGQTNSPLHF. CDR3 nucleotide sequence: TGTGCCAGCAGTGGTGGACAGACTAATTCACCCCTCCACTTT.

Regarding this clonotype: This clone may be a read error of a much larger clone one base away. Lacking the conserved final phenylalanine or tryptophan, this CDR3 likely reflects a read error. The rearrangement links TRBV29-1 to TRBJ1-1; D is perhaps TRBD1 (5 bases). The CDR3 runs to 13 residues. The germline V gene has CDR1 SQVTM and CDR2 ANQGSEA. V was trimmed by 7 bases and J by 5 bases, leaving 17 bases between them. Here the CDR3 DNA reads TGCAGCGCCCGTCTAGGGGTTAGGACTGAAGCTTTCCTT. Its protein product is CSARLGVRTEAFL.

This chain uses TRBV10-3 with TRBJ2-5; D gene uncertain. Per the germline V gene, CDR1 is ENHRY and CDR2 is SYGVKD. Trimming took 4 bases from V and 1 from J, leaving 22 bases between them. The CDR3 length is 18 residues. The CDR3 here is CAISAHGYTNSLQETQYF. CDR3 nucleotide sequence: TGTGCCATCAGTGCACATGGCTATACCAACAGCCTCCAAGAGACCCAGTACTTC.

This clonotype was observed many times. V is TRBV11-1 and J is TRBJ2-7; D perhaps matches TRBD1 (6 bases). The CDR3 sequence is 15 residues long. V was clipped by 5 bases and J by 1 base, with 15 bases between them. Germline lookup yields CDR1 SGHAT and CDR2 FQDESV (reference sequence). CDR3 residues: CASSAIRDTSYEQYF. CDR3 sequence (DNA): TGTGCCAGCAGCGCCATCCGGGACACTTCCTACGAGCAGTACTTC.

There are a few counts of this clonotype. V gene TRBV21-1 combines with J gene TRBJ2-2; the DNA was not compared with TRBD1, the D call given in the table. TRBV21-1 is assigned pseudogene status. This CDR3 is 15 amino acids long. Here the CDR3 DNA reads TGTGCCAGCAGCATGGGTCGCAGGGAAATCGGGGAGCTGTTTTTT. Encoded protein: CASSMGRREIGELFF.